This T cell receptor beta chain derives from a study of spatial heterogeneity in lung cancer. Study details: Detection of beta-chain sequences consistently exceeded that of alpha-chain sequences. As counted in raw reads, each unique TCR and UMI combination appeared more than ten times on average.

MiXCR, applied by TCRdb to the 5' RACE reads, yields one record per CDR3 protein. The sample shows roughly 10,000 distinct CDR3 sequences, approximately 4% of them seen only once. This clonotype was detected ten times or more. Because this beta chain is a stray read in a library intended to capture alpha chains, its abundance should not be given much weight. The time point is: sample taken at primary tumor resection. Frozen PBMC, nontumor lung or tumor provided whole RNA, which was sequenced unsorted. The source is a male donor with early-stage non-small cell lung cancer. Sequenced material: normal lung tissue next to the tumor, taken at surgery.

In DNA form, the CDR3 reads TGTGCCAGCAGCCAAAGGGACCTCACCGGGGAGCTGTTTTTT. Translating it yields CASSQRDLTGELFF. This chain connects TRBV4-2 to TRBJ2-2; D may correspond to TRBD1 or TRBD2 (5 bases each). The V gene's germline CDR1 is LGHNA and CDR2 YNFKEQ. V lost 2 bases and J 4 bases, leaving 8 bases between the germline ends. The CDR3 loop spans 14 amino acids.